This TCR beta chain was sequenced in a study of T cells in Graves' hyperthyroidism and ophthalmopathy. Findings and caveats of the study: Separating ophthalmopathy from stable hyperthyroidism was achieved by a 13 V-J model. Ophthalmopathy was identified by the model a median about 6 months ahead of onset.

This CDR3 has 13 amino acids. V was clipped by 6 bases and J by 8 bases, with 14 bases between them. The germline V gene has CDR1 SNHLY and CDR2 FYNNEI. It was RNA transcripts that yielded the amplified TCR beta CDR3 regions. When the TCR CDR3 underwent first-round RT-PCR, the HTBI primer set was used. TCRdb ran MiXCR on the multiplex PCR reads and lists one entry per CDR3 protein. The profile covers around 500,000 distinct CDR3 sequences, with 13% to 15% appearing a single time and 15% to 20% taken by the ten largest. The sample holds many counts of this clonotype. What it binds is not known. Hyperthyroidism of Graves' type that showed no ophthalmopathy progression within 18 months was stable. 8.5 to 10 ml of fresh peripheral blood supplied the PBMCs.

The receptor comes from a young woman with Graves' hyperthyroidism. The specimen was blood. This chain uses TRBV2 with TRBJ2-1, with D hard to call. CDR3 coding DNA: TGTGCCAGCAGGTTGGGCCTGTTCGATGAGCAGTTCTTC. Its translation is CASRLGLFDEQFF. The variable domain in full, with the rest retrieved from reference TRBV2 and TRBJ2-1, is EPEVTQTPSHQVTQMGQEVILRCVPISNHLYFYWYRQILGQKVEFLVSFYNNEISEKSEIFDDQFSVERPDGSNFTLKIRSTKLEDSAMYFCASRLGLFDEQFFGPGTRLTVL.